The 18 T cell receptor beta chains below all came from one sample that was sequenced in a study of neurological immune-mediated disorders. TCRdb ran MiXCR on the 5' RACE reads and lists one entry per CDR3 protein. Counted here are fewer than 90,000 distinct CDR3 sequences, roughly 5.5% occurring once; the ten biggest clones make up roughly 7.4%. The sample comprised PBMCs. These receptors all come from a man between 18 and 29 years old with multiple sclerosis.

Ten or more counts support this clonotype. The chain recombines TRBV20-1 with TRBJ1-2, with 9 bases fitting TRBD1. The CDR3 runs to 14 residues. V was pared by 3 bases and J by 5 bases, with 7 bases of the junction left unmatched. The germline gives CDR1 DFQATT, CDR2 SNEGSKA (reference sequence). The CDR3 here is CSASPGTGSYGYTF. The CDR3 bases are TGCAGTGCTAGCCCCGGGACAGGGTCATATGGCTACACCTTC.

The genes are TRBV7-9 and TRBJ2-5, with D unresolved. The CDR3 length is 14 residues. Between the trimmed V and J ends, which lost 1 base and 5 bases, there was a span of 11 bases. From germline, CDR1 is SEHNR and CDR2 FQNEAQ (reference sequence). The CDR3 loop is CASSLVTATETQYF. CDR3 nucleotides: TGTGCCAGCAGCTTAGTAACAGCGACGGAGACCCAGTACTTC.

This clonotype was counted many times. The rearrangement joins TRBV12-3 or TRBV12-4 to TRBJ1-3; no reliable D call. With 11 bases removed from V and 0 bases from J, the gap between germline ends came to 11 bases. This CDR3 has 13 amino acids. CDR3 residues: CAGRSFSGNTIYF. CDR3 sequence (DNA): TGTGCCGGGCGGTCGTTCTCTGGAAACACCATATATTTT.

This clonotype was seen ten or more times. The rearrangement joins TRBV5-1 to TRBJ2-3, with D perhaps matching TRBD1 or TRBD2 (6 bases each). The length of the CDR3 is 16 residues. The V end was cut by 9 bases, the J end by 2 bases, with 22 bases between. Germline assignment: CDR1 SGHRS and CDR2 YFSETQ. The CDR3 coding sequence is TGCGCCACCGCCAAAGCCCCAGGGGACTCCACAGATACGCAGTATTTT. Translation: CATAKAPGDSTDTQYF.

This clonotype was seen many times. The rearrangement links TRBV29-1 to TRBJ1-1; 9 positions match TRBD1. CDR1 is SQVTM and CDR2 is ANQGSEA in the germline V gene. With 7 bases clipped from V and 0 bases from J, the junction kept 9 bases outside the gene matches. This CDR3 comprises 15 residues. CDR3 in amino acids: CSGTGGWGMNTEAFF. The CDR3 DNA sequence: TGCAGCGGCACAGGGGGCTGGGGAATGAACACTGAAGCTTTCTTT.

This rearrangement joins TRBV12-3 or TRBV12-4 to TRBJ2-7; 7 bases are shared with TRBD2. J lost 6 bases, V lost 2 bases, and 10 bases had no gene match. The CDR3 runs 15 residues. The CDR3: CASSLSGAAWGEQYF. The CDR3 DNA reads as TGTGCCAGCAGTTTAAGCGGGGCGGCGTGGGGCGAGCAGTACTTC.

This clonotype occurred many times. This chain links TRBV5-1 with TRBJ1-2; D not resolved. CDR1 SGHRS and CDR2 YFSETQ come from the germline V gene. V dropped 4 bases and J dropped 2 bases, with 9 bases sitting between them. The CDR3 has 13 amino acids. The CDR3 DNA sequence: TGCGCCAGCAGCCCATATAGCAACTATGGCTACACCTTC. Amino acids: CASSPYSNYGYTF. The full variable domain, with the rest looked up from reference TRBV5-1 and TRBJ1-2, is KAGVTQTPRYLIKTRGQQVTLSCSPISGHRSVSWYQQTPGQGLQFLFEYFSETQRNKGNFPGRFSGRQFSNSRSEMNVSTLELGDSALYLCASSPYSNYGYTFGSGTRLTVV.

This clonotype was seen many times. V and J are TRBV2 and TRBJ2-3; 8 nucleotides match TRBD1. The germline gives CDR1 SNHLY, CDR2 FYNNEI. There are 14 residues in the CDR3. Losses at the gene ends were 6 bases for V and 2 bases for J; bases not matched to a gene: 4. CDR3 protein: CASSGQGITDTQYF. The CDR3 bases are TGTGCCAGCAGCGGACAGGGAATCACAGATACGCAGTATTTT. Filled out from reference TRBV2 and TRBJ2-3, the complete variable domain reads EPEVTQTPSHQVTQMGQEVILRCVPISNHLYFYWYRQILGQKVEFLVSFYNNEISEKSEIFDDQFSVERPDGSNFTLKIRSTKLEDSAMYFCASSGQGITDTQYFGPGTRLTVL.

This clonotype was counted at least ten times. This chain joins TRBV5-1 and TRBJ2-7; D is perhaps TRBD1 (6 bases). Germline CDR1 reads SGHRS; CDR2 reads YFSETQ. The V end was cut by 4 bases, the J end by 4 bases, with 15 bases between. This CDR3 region has 14 residues. The CDR3 loop is CASSKEARGYEQYF. In DNA form, the CDR3 reads TGCGCCAGCAGCAAGGAGGCCAGGGGTTACGAGCAGTACTTC.

This clonotype has ten or more counts. This chain connects TRBV20-1 to TRBJ1-2, with TRBD1 matching 9 bases. The CDR3 has 15 amino acids. With V trimmed by 3 bases and J by 5 bases, 10 bases remained unmatched. CDR1 and CDR2 (germline): DFQATT, SNEGSKA (reference sequence). The CDR3 loop reads CSASPGQGTSYGYTF. The CDR3 DNA follows: TGCAGTGCTAGCCCCGGACAGGGGACCTCTTATGGCTACACCTTC.

Many counts were recorded for this clonotype. V and J are TRBV20-1 and TRBJ2-1; 10 nucleotides align to TRBD2. The CDR3 has 15 amino acids. Losses at the gene ends were 0 bases for V and 3 bases for J; bases not matched to a gene: 2. Per germline, CDR1 DFQATT and CDR2 SNEGSKA (reference sequence). CDR3 in amino acids: CSARDLAGVYNEQFF. The CDR3 DNA sequence: TGCAGTGCTAGAGACCTAGCGGGGGTCTACAATGAGCAGTTCTTC.

As regards this clonotype: The junction departs from the called germline gene at one end, perhaps through a read error. The chain uses TRBV20-1 and TRBJ1-5; D not resolved. There are 15 residues in the CDR3. Germline CDR1 and CDR2: DFQATT and SNEGSKA (reference sequence). The CDR3, as DNA: TGCAGTGCCCTCAAGGCAGGCGAGGGCAATCAGCCCCAGAATTTT. Amino acid sequence: CSALKAGEGNQPQNF.

This clonotype was observed at least ten times. The gene calls are TRBV7-8 and TRBJ2-1; a possible D gene is TRBD2 (7 bases). The V end lost 1 base, the J end lost 0 bases, and 19 bases lay between the germline ends. This CDR3 region has 19 residues. Germline values: CDR1 SGHVS, CDR2 FQNEAQ. CDR3 amino acids: CASSLVRRGPRSSYNEQFF. The CDR3, as DNA: TGTGCCAGCAGCTTAGTTCGGCGGGGGCCCCGAAGCTCCTACAATGAGCAGTTCTTC.

The genes are TRBV6-5 and TRBJ2-2; tentatively, D is TRBD1 (6 bases). V gave up 4 bases and J gave up 6 bases, with 18 bases separating them. The CDR3 has 16 amino acids. CDR1 and CDR2 (germline): MNHEY, SVGAGI. Here the CDR3 reads CASSFTLTGSPGELFF. In nucleotides, the CDR3 is TGTGCCAGCAGTTTTACTCTGACAGGAAGCCCCGGGGAGCTGTTTTTT.

A word on this clonotype: Just one base apart from a much larger clone, this may be a read error. The J gene is TRBJ2-1, the V gene TRBV28, with 8 bases aligning to TRBD2. The germline V gene has CDR1 MDHEN and CDR2 SYDVKM. CDR3 size: 15 residues. CDR3 nucleotide sequence: TGTGTCAGCAGTCCCCCGGGGGGGACCTACAATGAGCAGTTCTTC. It translates to CVSSPPGGTYNEQFF.

In this sample, this clonotype turned up many times. V gene TRBV12-3 or TRBV12-4 combines with J gene TRBJ1-5; a weak D match, TRBD1 (5 bases). V was clipped by 2 bases and J by 9 bases, with 11 bases between them. This CDR3 has 13 amino acids. The CDR3 loop is CASSLSGPPPQHF. The CDR3 DNA reads TGTGCCAGCAGTTTATCGGGGCCCCCGCCCCAGCATTTT.

Ten or more counts support this clonotype. V and J are TRBV29-1 and TRBJ2-7, with 8 bases aligning to TRBD1. V shed 2 bases and J 2 bases; nucleotides not matched to a gene: 8. CDR1 and CDR2 from the germline V gene are SQVTM and ANQGSEA. The CDR3 covers 15 residues. CDR3 amino acids: CSVEPPTGDPYEQYF. The CDR3, as DNA: TGCAGCGTTGAACCCCCGACAGGGGACCCCTACGAGCAGTACTTC.

Points on this clonotype: One base away lies a much larger clone, so this may be a sequencing read error. In nucleotides, the CDR3 is TGTACCAGCACCTCATCCTCGGCTGGCACAGATACGCAGTATTTT. It yields the protein CTSTSSSAGTDTQYF. J is TRBJ2-3 and V is TRBV6-1, with D hard to call. Looked up from germline, CDR1 is MNHNS and CDR2 is SASEGT. CDR3 size: 15 residues.